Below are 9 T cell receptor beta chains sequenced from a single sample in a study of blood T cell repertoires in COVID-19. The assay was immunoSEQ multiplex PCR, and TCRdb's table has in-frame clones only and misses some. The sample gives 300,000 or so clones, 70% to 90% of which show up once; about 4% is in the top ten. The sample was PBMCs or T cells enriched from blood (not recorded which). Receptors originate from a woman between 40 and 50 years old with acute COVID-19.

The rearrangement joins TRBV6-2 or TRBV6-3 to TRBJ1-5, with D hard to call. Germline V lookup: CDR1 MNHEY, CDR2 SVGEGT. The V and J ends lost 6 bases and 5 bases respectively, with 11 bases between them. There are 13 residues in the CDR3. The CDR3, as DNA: TGTGCCAGCAGCCTACAGCGGGATCAGCCCCAGCATTTT. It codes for CASSLQRDQPQHF.

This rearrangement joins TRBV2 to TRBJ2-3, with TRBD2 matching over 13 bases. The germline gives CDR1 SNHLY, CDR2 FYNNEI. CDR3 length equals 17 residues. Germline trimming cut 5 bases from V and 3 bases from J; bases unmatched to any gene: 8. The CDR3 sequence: CASSRWTSGSRTDTQYF. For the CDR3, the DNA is TGTGCCAGCAGTCGGTGGACTAGCGGGAGTAGAACAGATACGCAGTATTTT.

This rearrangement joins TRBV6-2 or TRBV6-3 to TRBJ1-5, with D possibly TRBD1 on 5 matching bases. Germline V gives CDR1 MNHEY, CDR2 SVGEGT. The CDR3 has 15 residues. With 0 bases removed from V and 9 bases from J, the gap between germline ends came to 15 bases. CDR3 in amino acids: CASSYSRDLVTPQHF. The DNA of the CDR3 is TGTGCCAGCAGTTACTCACGGGACTTAGTTACGCCCCAGCATTTT.

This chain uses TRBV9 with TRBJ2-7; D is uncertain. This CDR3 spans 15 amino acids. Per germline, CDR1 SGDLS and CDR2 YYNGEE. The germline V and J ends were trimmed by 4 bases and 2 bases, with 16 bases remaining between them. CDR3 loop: CASSSRHRGTYEQYF. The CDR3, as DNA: TGTGCCAGCAGCTCCCGGCACCGAGGAACCTACGAGCAGTACTTC.

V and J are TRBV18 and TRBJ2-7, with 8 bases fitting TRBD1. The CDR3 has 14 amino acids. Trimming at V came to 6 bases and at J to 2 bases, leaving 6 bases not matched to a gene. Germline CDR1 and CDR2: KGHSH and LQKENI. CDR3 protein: CASSTGQETYEQYF. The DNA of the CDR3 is TGTGCCAGCTCCACGGGACAGGAGACCTACGAGCAGTACTTC. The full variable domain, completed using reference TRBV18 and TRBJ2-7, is NAGVMQNPRHLVRRRGQEARLRCSPMKGHSHVYWYRQLPEEGLKFMVYLQKENIIDESGMPKERFSAEFPKEGPSILRIQQVVRGDSAAYFCASSTGQETYEQYFGPGTRLTVT.

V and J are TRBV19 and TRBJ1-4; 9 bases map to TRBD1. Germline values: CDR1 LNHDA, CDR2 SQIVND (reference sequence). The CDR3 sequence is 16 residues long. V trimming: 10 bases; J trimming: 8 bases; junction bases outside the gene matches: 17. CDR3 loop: CATRTQPGQGTEKLFF. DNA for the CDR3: TGTGCCACCAGAACGCAACCGGGACAGGGAACGGAAAAACTGTTTTTT. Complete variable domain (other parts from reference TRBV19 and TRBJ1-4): DGGITQSPKYLFRKEGQNVTLSCEQNLNHDAMYWYRQDPGQGLRLIYYSQIVNDFQKGDIAEGYSVSREKKESFPLTVTSAQKNPTAFYLCATRTQPGQGTEKLFFGSGTQLSVL.

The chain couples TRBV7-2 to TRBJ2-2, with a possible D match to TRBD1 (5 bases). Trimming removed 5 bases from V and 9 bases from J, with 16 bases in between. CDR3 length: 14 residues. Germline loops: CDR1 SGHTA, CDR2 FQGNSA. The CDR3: CASSPDKAYRELFF. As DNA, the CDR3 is TGTGCCAGCAGCCCGGACAAGGCATACCGGGAGCTGTTTTTT.

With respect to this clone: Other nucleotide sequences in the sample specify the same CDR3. The CDR3 protein is CASSPRYNEQFF. The DNA for the CDR3 is TGTGCCAGCAGTCCTAGATACAATGAGCAGTTCTTC. The gene calls are TRBV2 and TRBJ2-1; D call uncertain. The V end was cut by 5 bases, the J end by 4 bases, with 6 bases between. This CDR3 comprises 12 residues. CDR1 and CDR2 from the germline V gene are SNHLY and FYNNEI.

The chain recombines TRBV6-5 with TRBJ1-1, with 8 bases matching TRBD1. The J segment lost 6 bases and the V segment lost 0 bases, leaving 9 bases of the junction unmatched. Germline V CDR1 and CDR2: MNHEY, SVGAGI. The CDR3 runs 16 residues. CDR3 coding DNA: TGTGCCAGCAGTTACTCGACAGGACAGGGCATGGCTGAAGCTTTCTTT. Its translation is CASSYSTGQGMAEAFF.